This is a list of T cell receptor beta chains from one sample in a study of breast tumors, draining lymph nodes, adjacent tissues. TCRdb passed the multiplex PCR reads through MiXCR, listing each CDR3 protein once. The sample comprises tens of thousands of distinct CDR3 sequences, around 28% of which are singletons, and over 7.5% rests with the top ten. Sequencing was done on a sample of axillary lymph node tissue. The receptors were sampled from a female donor with breast cancer. Some clones in this sample may be carry-over from other donors' samples. Both conserved end residues are part of each CDR3. The D gene is left open where the match is weak. Size values are once, few and many counts, or a class for expanded clones, and some rows have none.

size,J,V,D,CDR3,DNA
many,TRBJ1-2,TRBV7-9,.,CASSSTYYGYTF,TGTGCCAGCAGCTCCACCTACTATGGCTACACCTTC
many,TRBJ1-5,TRBV4-1,.,CASSRVRGIQPQHF,TGCGCCAGCAGCCGAGTCAGGGGTATTCAGCCCCAGCATTTT
.,TRBJ2-6,TRBV20-1,TRBD2,CSASGTSSGANVLTF,TGCAGTGCTAGTGGGACTAGCTCTGGGGCCAACGTCCTGACTTTC
.,TRBJ2-3,TRBV29-1,.,CSASPGTTDTQYF,TGCAGCGCCTCTCCGGGAACCACAGATACGCAGTATTTT
.,TRBJ2-6,TRBV24-1,.,CATGLCSGANVLTF,TGTGCCACCGGGCTGTGCTCTGGGGCCAACGTCCTGACTTTC
many,TRBJ1-5,TRBV6-6,.,CASKSGEQPQHF,TGTGCCAGCAAATCAGGGGAGCAGCCCCAGCATTTT
many,TRBJ2-3,TRBV11-3,.,CASSGPGGSTDTQYF,TGTGCCAGCAGCGGTCCCGGCGGCTCCACAGATACGCAGTATTTT
many,TRBJ2-5,TRBV5-1,TRBD1,CASSQGQGPSPAF,TGCGCCAGCAGCCAAGGACAGGGGCCCTCTCCGGCCTTC
few,TRBJ2-7,TRBV28,.,CASSLGRRVLAGEQYF,TGTGCCAGCAGTTTGGGCAGACGAGTCCTGGCTGGCGAGCAGTACTTC
many,TRBJ2-3,TRBV20-1,TRBD2,CSATRLAGVDTQYF,TGCAGTGCTACAAGACTAGCGGGAGTGGATACGCAGTATTTT
.,TRBJ1-3,TRBV12-3/TRBV12-4,.,CASSFVRGNTIYF,TGTGCCAGCAGTTTTGTTAGAGGAAACACCATATATTTT
.,TRBJ2-2,TRBV12-3/TRBV12-4,.,CASSTPGTGELFF,TGTGCCAGCAGTACACCCGGGACAGGGGAGCTGTTTTTT
many,TRBJ2-1,TRBV5-8,TRBD2,CASRLAGVSEQFF,TGTGCCAGCAGACTAGCGGGAGTGAGTGAGCAGTTCTTC
many,TRBJ1-2,TRBV6-1,.,CASTQGANYGYTF,TGTGCCAGCACCCAGGGTGCCAACTATGGCTACACCTTC
few,TRBJ2-3,TRBV27,TRBD1,CASRRSTGVLTDTQYF,TGTGCCAGCAGACGCTCGACAGGGGTGCTAACAGATACGCAGTATTTT
many,TRBJ1-1,TRBV7-6,.,CASSPRPGAFSGAFF,TGTGCCAGCAGCCCCAGGCCAGGAGCGTTTAGTGGAGCTTTCTTT
.,TRBJ2-1,TRBV11-2,.,CASSLSSGSGEQFF,TGTGCCAGCAGCTTAAGTAGTGGGAGCGGTGAGCAGTTCTTC
many,TRBJ2-1,TRBV11-2,.,CASSISARVSNNEQFF,TGTGCCAGCAGCATTAGTGCAAGGGTTTCCAACAATGAGCAGTTCTTC
many,TRBJ1-2,TRBV7-9,.,CASSPTQGGRAYGYTF,TGTGCCAGCAGCCCCACCCAGGGTGGGCGAGCCTATGGCTACACCTTC
many,TRBJ2-1,TRBV7-2,.,CASSLVLGASSYNEQFF,TGTGCCAGCAGCTTAGTTCTTGGTGCGAGCTCCTACAATGAGCAGTTCTTC
many,TRBJ2-1,TRBV5-6,TRBD2,CASSPFGLAGESGEQFF,TGTGCCAGCAGCCCCTTCGGTCTAGCGGGAGAAAGTGGTGAGCAGTTCTTC
many,TRBJ2-1,TRBV4-3,TRBD1,CASSQGQGRNEQFF,TGCGCCAGCAGCCAAGGACAGGGGAGGAATGAGCAGTTCTTC
many,TRBJ1-4,TRBV24-1,.,CATSASARGRLFF,TGTGCCACCAGTGCTTCGGCCAGGGGAAGACTGTTTTTT
.,TRBJ2-3,TRBV7-8,.,CASSLAPADTQYF,TGTGCCAGCAGCTTAGCGCCCGCAGATACGCAGTATTTT
.,TRBJ2-7,TRBV5-5,.,CASSTLRAPTDEQYF,TGTGCCAGCAGCACCTTACGGGCACCTACAGATGAGCAGTACTTC
.,TRBJ2-3,TRBV9,TRBD1,CASSTGQITDTQYF,TGTGCCAGCAGCACGGGACAGATCACAGATACGCAGTATTTT
many,TRBJ2-2,TRBV7-9,.,CASSFGTTNTGELFF,TGTGCCAGCAGCTTCGGGACAACGAACACCGGGGAGCTGTTTTTT
many,TRBJ2-7,TRBV6-4,.,CASSDSLRAFSYEQYF,TGTGCCAGCAGTGACTCCTTGCGGGCCTTCTCCTACGAGCAGTACTTC
.,TRBJ2-7,TRBV7-3,TRBD2,CASSLGLAGEQYF,TGTGCCAGCAGCTTGGGACTAGCGGGCGAGCAGTACTTC
few,TRBJ1-4,TRBV12-3/TRBV12-4,.,CASNQGSFSEKLFF,TGTGCCAGTAATCAGGGCTCATTCAGTGAAAAACTGTTTTTT
few,TRBJ1-1,TRBV7-9,.,CASSLVRADGPEAFF,TGTGCCAGCAGCTTAGTCCGGGCCGATGGGCCTGAAGCTTTCTTT
.,TRBJ1-5,TRBV6-1,.,CASRWGQEINQPQHF,TGTGCCAGCAGGTGGGGGCAGGAGATCAATCAGCCCCAGCATTTT